Detailed here is one TCR beta chain. This clonotype was found many times. Its cognate antigen has yet to be identified. No base quality values were provided; no much bigger clone lies one nucleotide off. From cysteine to phenylalanine, the CDR3 is 15 amino acids long. Only the CDR3 DNA is retained, 45 bases long and in frame from the first base. V and J lose 3 bases and 4 bases, and a span of 13 bases separates them. CDR1 and CDR2, per the germline V gene, are SGHRS and YFSETQ. The treatment or condition tag for this specimen amounts to: allogeneic hematopoietic cell transplantation with graft depleted of TCRalphabeta T cells and CD19 B cells. The children who served as transplant recipients had been given grafts of TCRalphabeta/CD19-depleted allogeneic hematopoietic cells. The record originates from a study of T-cell reconstitution after alpha-beta-depleted transplantation in children (dated by TCRdb to 2016 to 2018). Looking at the study overall: T-cell immune reconstitution after TCRalphabeta/CD19-depleted allogeneic hematopoietic cell transplantation in children was quantitatively tracked in the study by means of TCR repertoire profiling.

Library preparation used PCR. Instrument used: Illumina HiSeq 2500. TCR libraries were prepared with molecular barcoding, using unique molecular identifiers to normalize TCRbeta repertoire quantification. TCRdb itself trimmed the public reads at Q25 with fastp, ran MiXCR and retained productive beta chains. CDR3 protein duplicates are merged, each entry listing the most common genes and DNA. The sample profile shows 200,000 to 250,000 distinct CDR3 sequences; 9.5% to 13% of them were found once. 28% of the sample lies in the top ten. What the research found in general, with its limitations: The frequencies of hyperexpanded clones fell over the following months, and after one year, T-cell counts and TCRbeta diversity were mostly attributed to newly produced T cells. The apparently early alphabetaT-cell count recovery about two months after transplant was reportedly dependent on only several hundred rapidly expanded clones derived from non-depleted graft cells. In some patients, high TCRbeta diversity at day 60 was attributed to recipient T cells and intrathymic progenitors that had survived conditioning.

The rearrangement combines TRBV5-1 with TRBJ2-2; a tentative D match to TRBD2 spans 7 bases. This receptor was obtained from a child younger than two with acute myeloid leukemia, due to receive a stem cell transplant. Sequences were derived from PBMCs, sampled before TCRalphabeta/CD19-depleted stem cell transplant. The DNA sequence is as follows: TGCGCCAGCAGCTCCACAGGGAGGGTCACCGGGGAGCTGTTTTTT. Its protein is CASSSTGRVTGELFF.